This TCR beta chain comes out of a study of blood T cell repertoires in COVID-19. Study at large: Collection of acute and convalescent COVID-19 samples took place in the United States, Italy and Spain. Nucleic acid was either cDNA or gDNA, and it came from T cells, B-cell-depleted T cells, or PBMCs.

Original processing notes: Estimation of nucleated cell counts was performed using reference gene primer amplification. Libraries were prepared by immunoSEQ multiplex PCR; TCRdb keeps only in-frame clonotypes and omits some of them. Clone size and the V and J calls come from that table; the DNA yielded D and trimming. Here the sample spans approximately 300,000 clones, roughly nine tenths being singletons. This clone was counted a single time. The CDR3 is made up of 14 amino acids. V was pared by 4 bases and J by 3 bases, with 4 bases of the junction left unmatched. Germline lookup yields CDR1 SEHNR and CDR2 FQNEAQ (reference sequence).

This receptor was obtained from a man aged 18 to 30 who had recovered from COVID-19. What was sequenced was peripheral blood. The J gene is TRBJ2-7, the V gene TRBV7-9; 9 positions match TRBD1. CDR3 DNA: TGTGCCAGCAGCTCCACGACAGGGGGCTACGAGCAGTACTTC. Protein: CASSSTTGGYEQYF.